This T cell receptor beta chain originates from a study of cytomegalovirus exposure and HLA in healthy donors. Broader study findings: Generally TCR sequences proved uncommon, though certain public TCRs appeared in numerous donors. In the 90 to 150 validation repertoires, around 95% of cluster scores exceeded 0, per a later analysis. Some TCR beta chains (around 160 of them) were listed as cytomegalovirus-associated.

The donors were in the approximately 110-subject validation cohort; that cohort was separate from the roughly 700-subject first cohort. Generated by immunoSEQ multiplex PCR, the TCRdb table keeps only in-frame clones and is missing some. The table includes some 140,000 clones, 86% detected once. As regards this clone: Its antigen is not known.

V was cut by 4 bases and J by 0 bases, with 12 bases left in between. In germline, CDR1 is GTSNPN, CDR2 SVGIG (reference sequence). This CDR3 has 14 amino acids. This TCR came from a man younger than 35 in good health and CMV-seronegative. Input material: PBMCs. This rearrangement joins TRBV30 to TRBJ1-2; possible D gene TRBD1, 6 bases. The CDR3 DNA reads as TGTGCCTGGATGAGGGGGAGAACTAACTATGGCTACACCTTC. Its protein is CAWMRGRTNYGYTF.